The entry below describes one T cell receptor beta chain. The sample comes from a study of blood T cell repertoires in COVID-19. Produced via immunoSEQ multiplex PCR; TCRdb's table is partial and in-frame only. The top ten hold 5% to 5.5% of the sample, which has about 320,000 clones, about nine tenths seen once. The CDR3 spans 16 residues. J lost 5 bases, V lost 4 bases, and 5 bases had no gene match. The germline CDR1 and CDR2 sequences are SGHNT and YYREEE (reference sequence). The chain couples TRBV5-4 to TRBJ2-1; 14 bases fit TRBD2. The receptor comes from a man in his sixties who had recovered from COVID-19. Sequenced input: PBMCs or T cells enriched from blood (not recorded which). The CDR3 coding sequence is TGTGCCAGCAGCCCGGGGGGACTAGCGGGAGACAATGAGCAGTTCTTC. This codes for CASSPGGLAGDNEQFF.